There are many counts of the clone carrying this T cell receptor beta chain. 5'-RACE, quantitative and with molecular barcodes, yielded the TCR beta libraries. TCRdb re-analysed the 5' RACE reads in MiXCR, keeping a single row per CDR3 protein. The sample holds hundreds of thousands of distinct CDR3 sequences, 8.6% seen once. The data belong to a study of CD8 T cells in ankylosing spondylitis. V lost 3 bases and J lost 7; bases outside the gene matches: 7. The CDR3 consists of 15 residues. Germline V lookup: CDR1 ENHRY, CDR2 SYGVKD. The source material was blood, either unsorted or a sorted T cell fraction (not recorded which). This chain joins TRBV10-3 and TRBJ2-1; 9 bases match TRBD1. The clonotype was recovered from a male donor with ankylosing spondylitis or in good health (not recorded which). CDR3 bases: TGTGCCATCAGTGATTACGGGACAGGGAGTAATGAGCAGTTCTTC. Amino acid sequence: CAISDYGTGSNEQFF.